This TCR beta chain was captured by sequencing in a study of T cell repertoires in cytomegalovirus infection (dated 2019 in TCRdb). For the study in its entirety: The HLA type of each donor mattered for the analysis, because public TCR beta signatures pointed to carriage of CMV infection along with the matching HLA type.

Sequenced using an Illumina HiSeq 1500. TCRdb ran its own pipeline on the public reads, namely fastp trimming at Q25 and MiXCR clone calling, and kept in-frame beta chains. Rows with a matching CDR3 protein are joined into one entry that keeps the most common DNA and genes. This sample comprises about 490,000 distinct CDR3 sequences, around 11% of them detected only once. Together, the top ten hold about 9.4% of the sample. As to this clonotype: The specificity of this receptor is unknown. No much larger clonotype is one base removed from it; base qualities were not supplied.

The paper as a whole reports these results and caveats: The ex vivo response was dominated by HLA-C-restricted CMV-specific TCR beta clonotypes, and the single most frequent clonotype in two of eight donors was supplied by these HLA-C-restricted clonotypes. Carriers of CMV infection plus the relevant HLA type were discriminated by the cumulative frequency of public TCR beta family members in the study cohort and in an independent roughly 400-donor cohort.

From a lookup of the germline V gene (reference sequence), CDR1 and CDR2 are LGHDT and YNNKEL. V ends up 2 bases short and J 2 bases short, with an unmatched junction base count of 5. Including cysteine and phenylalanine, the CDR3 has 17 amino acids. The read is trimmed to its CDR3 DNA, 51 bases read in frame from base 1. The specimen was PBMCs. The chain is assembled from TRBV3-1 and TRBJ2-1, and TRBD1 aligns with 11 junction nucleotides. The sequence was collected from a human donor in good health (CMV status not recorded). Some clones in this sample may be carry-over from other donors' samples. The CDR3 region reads CASSQFRDRGTYNEQFF. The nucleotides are TGTGCCAGCAGCCAATTCCGGGACAGGGGGACCTACAATGAGCAGTTCTTC.